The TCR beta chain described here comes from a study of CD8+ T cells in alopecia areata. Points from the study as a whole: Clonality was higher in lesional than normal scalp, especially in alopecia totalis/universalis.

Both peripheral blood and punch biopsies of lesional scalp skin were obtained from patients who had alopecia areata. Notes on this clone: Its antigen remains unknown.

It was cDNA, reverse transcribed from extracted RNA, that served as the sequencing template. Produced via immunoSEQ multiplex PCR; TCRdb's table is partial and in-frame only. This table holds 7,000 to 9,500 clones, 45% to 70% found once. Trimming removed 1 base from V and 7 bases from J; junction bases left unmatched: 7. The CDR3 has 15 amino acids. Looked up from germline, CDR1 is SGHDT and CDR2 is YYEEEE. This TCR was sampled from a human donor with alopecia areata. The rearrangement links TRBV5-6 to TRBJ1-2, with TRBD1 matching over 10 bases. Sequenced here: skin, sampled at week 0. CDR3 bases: TGTGCCAGCAGCTTGATCTGGGACAGGGGTTTTGGCTACACCTTC. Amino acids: CASSLIWDRGFGYTF.